Below are 32 T cell receptor beta chains sequenced from a single sample in a study of cytomegalovirus exposure and HLA in healthy donors (dated by TCRdb to 2015 to 2018). To prepare the library, the immunoSEQ multiplex PCR assay was applied. The multiplex PCR relied on a mix of 60 forward primers for TCR Vbeta segments and 13 reverse primers for TCR Jbeta segments. TCRdb re-hosts the immuneACCESS table, in-frame sequences only. Its copies lack some clones; in the studies checked, an unresolved V gene accounts for under half of them, and the cause for the rest is not known. The table for this sample lists roughly 180,000 clones; roughly 84% of them were counted only once. 0.95% to 1.5% of the sample rests with the top ten. The sequenced sample was PBMCs. These receptors were obtained from a boy younger than 10 in good health and CMV-seronegative.

The chain joins TRBV9 to TRBJ2-1, with a weak D call TRBD1 (5 bases). This CDR3 has 15 amino acids. CDR1 SGDLS and CDR2 YYNGEE come from the germline V gene. V was clipped by 0 bases and J by 0 bases, with 7 bases between them. CDR3 in amino acids: CASSVATDSYNEQFF. CDR3 sequence (DNA): TGTGCCAGCAGCGTAGCGACAGACTCCTACAATGAGCAGTTCTTC.

The V call is TRBV19, the J call TRBJ2-7; the match to TRBD2 covers 8 bases. Trimming removed 5 bases from V and 2 bases from J; junction bases left unmatched: 5. CDR3 length: 14 residues. Germline V gene sequence: CDR1 LNHDA, CDR2 SQIVND (reference sequence). The CDR3 bases are TGTGCCAGTAGTTCAATAGCGGGGACCTACGAGCAGTACTTC. Translating gives CASSSIAGTYEQYF.

The genes are TRBV15 and TRBJ1-3; D call uncertain. The CDR3 consists of 15 residues. Germline V lookup: CDR1 LNHNV, CDR2 YYDKDF (reference sequence). The V gene lost 3 bases and the J gene lost 12 bases, with 21 bases spanning the gap. CDR3 loop: CATSRREARVAGIYF. CDR3 bases: TGTGCCACCAGCAGGCGCGAGGCGAGGGTAGCTGGCATATATTTT.

The V and J genes are TRBV19 and TRBJ2-1; D possibly corresponds to TRBD1 (5 bases). Trimming removed 7 bases at V and 0 bases at J, with 13 bases between. This CDR3 has 15 amino acids. Germline V CDR1 and CDR2: LNHDA, SQIVND (reference sequence). Here the CDR3 DNA reads TGTGCCAGTACCCCAGGGCCCAGCTCCTACAATGAGCAGTTCTTC. Protein: CASTPGPSSYNEQFF.

This clone appeared once. The chain joins TRBV18 to TRBJ2-7; 8 nucleotides align to TRBD2. The CDR3 loop spans 14 amino acids. CDR1 KGHSH and CDR2 LQKENI come from the germline V gene. V was clipped by 3 bases and J by 4 bases; unmatched bases: 5. The CDR3 region is CASSPLTSAYEQYV. DNA of the CDR3: TGTGCCAGCTCACCCCTGACTAGCGCGTACGAGCAGTACGTC.

This chain connects TRBV5-1 to TRBJ2-2, with a possible D match to TRBD2 (5 bases). Trimming pared 0 bases from V and 4 bases from J, leaving 10 bases between. Germline loops: CDR1 SGHRS, CDR2 YFSETQ. The CDR3 has 15 residues. The CDR3 DNA reads as TGCGCCAGCAGCTTGGTGGCGGGTTCCACCGGGGAGCTGTTTTTT. This sequence encodes CASSLVAGSTGELFF.

V usage is TRBV6-5 and J usage is TRBJ1-2; D not certain. V was clipped by 6 bases and J by 3 bases, with 8 bases between them. Germline CDR1 reads MNHEY; CDR2 reads SVGAGI. The CDR3 length is 12 residues. This chain's CDR3 is CASRPRDYGYTF. DNA for the CDR3: TGTGCCAGCAGACCCCGGGACTATGGCTACACCTTC.

V usage is TRBV30 and J usage is TRBJ1-4; TRBD1 agrees at 8 bases. This CDR3 comprises 16 residues. Germline V gives CDR1 GTSNPN, CDR2 SVGIG (reference sequence). The junction had 5 bases not matched to a gene; V was cut back by 1 base and J by 1 base. The DNA of the CDR3 is TGTGCCTGGAGTGGGGCAGGGGGCGTAACTAATGAAAAACTGTTTTTT. Translated: CAWSGAGGVTNEKLFF.

The chain couples TRBV5-4 to TRBJ1-2, with D unresolved. CDR3 length equals 15 residues. V was clipped by 4 bases and J by 2 bases, with 15 bases between them. Looked up from germline, CDR1 is SGHNT and CDR2 is YYREEE (reference sequence). As DNA, the CDR3 is TGTGCCAGCAGCCGTGGGGAGACACTAAACTATGGCTACACCTTC. This gives the protein CASSRGETLNYGYTF.

The rearrangement uses TRBV11-2 and TRBJ1-1; D call uncertain. The length of the CDR3 is 12 residues. CDR1 SGHAT and CDR2 FQNNGV come from the germline V gene. Trimming took 1 base from V and 7 from J, leaving 7 bases between them. Here the CDR3 reads CASSLGASEAFF. DNA of the CDR3: TGTGCCAGCAGCTTAGGAGCGAGTGAAGCTTTCTTT.

The chain uses TRBV30 and TRBJ2-4, with D perhaps matching TRBD2 (5 bases). The CDR3 totals 12 residues. CDR1 GTSNPN and CDR2 SVGIG come from the germline V gene (reference sequence). This CDR3 reads CALRDSKNIQYF. DNA for the CDR3: TGTGCGTTGAGGGATTCCAAAAACATTCAGTACTTC.

The chain recombines TRBV7-9 with TRBJ1-5; D ambiguous. This CDR3 region has 14 residues. V was clipped by 2 bases and J by 4 bases, with 9 bases between them. The V gene's germline CDR1 is SEHNR and CDR2 FQNEAQ (reference sequence). Here the CDR3 reads CASSLRDNNQPQHF. CDR3 in DNA: TGTGCCAGCAGCTTAAGAGACAATAATCAGCCCCAGCATTTT. Together with reference TRBV7-9 and TRBJ1-5, the CDR3 gives the full variable domain: DTGVSQNPRHKITKRGQNVTFRCDPISEHNRLYWYRQTLGQGPEFLTYFQNEAQLEKSRLLSDRFSAERPKGSFSTLEIQRTEQGDSAMYLCASSLRDNNQPQHFGDGTRLSIL.

The chain has TRBV5-6 and TRBJ1-2; maybe TRBD1 (6 bases). The CDR3 totals 13 residues. From germline, CDR1 is SGHDT and CDR2 YYEEEE. Trimming removed 3 bases at V and 8 bases at J, with 14 bases between. The CDR3 sequence is CASSSAGDQGYTF. The CDR3 DNA follows: TGTGCCAGCAGCTCGGCAGGGGATCAAGGCTACACCTTC.

The chain combines TRBV2 with TRBJ2-1, with 8 positions matching TRBD2. CDR1 and CDR2 from the germline V gene are SNHLY and FYNNEI. The CDR3 length is 15 residues. V gave up 2 bases and J gave up 6 bases; unmatched junction bases: 6. DNA for the CDR3: TGTGCCAGCAGTGAATTGGCGGGAGGTTTCAATGAGCAGTTCTTC. It encodes CASSELAGGFNEQFF. Using reference TRBV2 and TRBJ2-1 for the parts outside the CDR3, the full variable domain is EPEVTQTPSHQVTQMGQEVILRCVPISNHLYFYWYRQILGQKVEFLVSFYNNEISEKSEIFDDQFSVERPDGSNFTLKIRSTKLEDSAMYFCASSELAGGFNEQFFGPGTRLTVL.

The chain couples TRBV19 to TRBJ2-2; TRBD1 agrees at 7 bases. Germline lookup yields CDR1 LNHDA and CDR2 SQIVND (reference sequence). With 5 bases clipped from V and 4 bases from J, the junction kept 7 bases outside the gene matches. The CDR3 length is 15 residues. CDR3 nucleotides: TGTGCCAGTAGTCCGCTGACAGGGCCCACCGGGGAGCTGTTTTTT. Protein: CASSPLTGPTGELFF.

The V call is TRBV7-2, the J call TRBJ2-5; TRBD2 is a possible D gene (6 bases). V was cut by 5 bases and J by 4 bases, with 14 bases left in between. The CDR3 is 14 residues long. CDR1 SGHTA and CDR2 FQGNSA come from the germline V gene. DNA for the CDR3: TGTGCCAGCAGCCCAAACACTAGCCCAGAGACCCAGTACTTC. Translated, it gives CASSPNTSPETQYF.

The chain couples TRBV5-4 to TRBJ1-2; D may be TRBD1 (5 bases). The CDR3 runs to 14 residues. The V gene lost 0 bases and the J gene lost 3 bases, with 9 bases spanning the gap. The germline gives CDR1 SGHNT, CDR2 YYREEE (reference sequence). The CDR3 here is CASSLGQGDYGYTF. For the CDR3, the DNA is TGTGCCAGCAGCTTGGGGCAGGGCGACTATGGCTACACCTTC. Full variable domain (remainder filled in from reference TRBV5-4 and TRBJ1-2): ETGVTQSPTHLIKTRGQQVTLRCSSQSGHNTVSWYQQALGQGPQFIFQYYREEENGRGNFPPRFSGLQFPNYSSELNVNALELDDSALYLCASSLGQGDYGYTFGSGTRLTVV.

The genes are TRBV29-1 and TRBJ1-4; TRBD1 aligns across 7 bases. Germline CDR1 reads SQVTM; CDR2 reads ANQGSEA. CDR3 length: 14 amino acids. Germline trimming cut 6 bases from V and 3 bases from J; bases unmatched to any gene: 7. The CDR3 region is CSVRDSHSNEKLFF. CDR3 bases: TGCAGCGTGAGGGACAGCCATTCTAATGAAAAACTGTTTTTT.

The V call is TRBV7-8, the J call TRBJ2-2; D is possibly TRBD2 (6 bases). The CDR3 contains 16 residues. Trimming shortened V by 3 bases and J by 0 bases, and 11 bases separated the two germline ends. Per the germline V gene, CDR1 is SGHVS and CDR2 is FQNEAQ. The CDR3 loop is CASSFKRLANTGELFF. CDR3 coding DNA: TGTGCCAGCAGCTTTAAACGACTAGCGAACACCGGGGAGCTGTTTTTT.

V usage is TRBV27 and J usage is TRBJ2-7; no reliable D call. Germline loops: CDR1 MNHEY, CDR2 SMNVEV (reference sequence). V dropped 3 bases and J dropped 0 bases, with 9 bases sitting between them. The CDR3 extends over 14 amino acids. The CDR3 protein is CASSFTYASYEQYF. DNA of the CDR3: TGTGCCAGCAGTTTTACCTACGCCTCCTACGAGCAGTACTTC.

V is TRBV12-5 and J is TRBJ2-5, with 9 bases matching TRBD2. The J call is uncertain, as TRBJ2-7 better fits the DNA end. The CDR3 sequence is 15 residues long. Germline CDR1 and CDR2: LGHNT and FRNRAP. This CDR3 reads CASGLVLSGRYEQYF. The CDR3 DNA sequence: TGTGCTAGTGGTTTGGTACTTAGCGGGAGATACGAGCAGTACTTC.

This clone was seen more than once but under ten times. The chain employs TRBV9 and TRBJ1-3; D is ambiguous. Germline-derived CDR1 and CDR2 are SGDLS and YYNGEE. V lost 0 bases to trimming and J lost 3 bases, with 7 bases between them. This CDR3 has 14 amino acids. The DNA for the CDR3 is TGTGCCAGCAGCGTAGCGGGAGGTGGAAACACCATATATTTT. Translation gives CASSVAGGGNTIYF.

This rearrangement joins TRBV19 to TRBJ1-2, with D possibly matching TRBD1 (6 bases). The CDR3 covers 14 residues. Germline loops: CDR1 LNHDA, CDR2 SQIVND (reference sequence). Trimming pared 8 bases from V and 6 bases from J, leaving 19 bases between. CDR3 nucleotide sequence: TGTGCCAGTGCTTTCCGTGGGGCAGGGGATGGCTACACCTTC. Amino acids: CASAFRGAGDGYTF.

The gene calls are TRBV5-6 and TRBJ1-2; tentatively, D is TRBD1 (5 bases). CDR1 is SGHDT, CDR2 YYEEEE, per germline. There are 14 residues in the CDR3. Trimming stripped 0 bases from V and 8 bases from J, with 14 bases between. DNA for the CDR3: TGTGCCAGCAGCTTGGGAAGGGGATATGAGGGCTACACCTTC. This encodes CASSLGRGYEGYTF.

The V call is TRBV9, the J call TRBJ2-1; 8 bases line up with TRBD2. Germline loops: CDR1 SGDLS, CDR2 YYNGEE. V shed 3 bases, J shed 2 bases, and the junction held 7 bases outside the gene matches. CDR3 length: 16 residues. The CDR3 loop is CASSEGIAGPYNEQFF. CDR3 nucleotide sequence: TGTGCCAGCAGCGAAGGCATAGCGGGACCCTACAATGAGCAGTTCTTC. The full variable domain, rest sourced from reference TRBV9 and TRBJ2-1, is DSGVTQTPKHLITATGQRVTLRCSPRSGDLSVYWYQQSLDQGLQFLIQYYNGEERAKGNILERFSAQQFPDLHSELNLSSLELGDSALYFCASSEGIAGPYNEQFFGPGTRLTVL.

The chain carries TRBV28 and TRBJ2-3; D might be TRBD2 (6 bases). This CDR3 region has 17 residues. Germline V gene data show CDR1 as MDHEN and CDR2 as SYDVKM. Trimming stripped 4 bases from V and 4 bases from J, with 21 bases between. CDR3 in DNA: TGTGCCAGCAGTTCCGAACCTTCTAATCTAGCGTCAGATACGCAGTATTTT. It is translated as CASSSEPSNLASDTQYF.

This chain links TRBV10-3 with TRBJ1-4; D call uncertain. This CDR3 region has 14 residues. V gave up 6 bases and J gave up 8 bases, with 16 bases separating them. CDR1 ENHRY and CDR2 SYGVKD come from the germline V gene. CDR3 coding DNA: TGTGCCATCAGCGACCCCTCGTTGAGGGAAAAACTGTTTTTT. This translates into CAISDPSLREKLFF.

Only a few counts were recorded for this clone. V usage is TRBV7-9 and J usage is TRBJ1-1; D is unclear. From germline, CDR1 is SEHNR and CDR2 FQNEAQ (reference sequence). The CDR3 extends over 13 amino acids. V was clipped by 4 bases and J by 1 base, with 7 bases between them. CDR3 in DNA: TGTGCCAGCAGCTACGGAGGGAACACTGAAGCTTTCTTT. Translating it yields CASSYGGNTEAFF.

CDR3: CASSPIRSNYGYTF. The CDR3 bases are TGTGCCAGCAGTCCCATCAGGTCTAACTATGGCTACACCTTC. The V call is TRBV27, the J call TRBJ1-2; no clear D gene. V was shortened by 5 bases and J by 0 bases, with 10 bases between the two germline ends. CDR1 MNHEY and CDR2 SMNVEV come from the germline V gene (reference sequence). There are 14 residues in the CDR3.

This clone was observed a single time. The genes are TRBV7-2 and TRBJ1-1, with a possible D match to TRBD1 (6 bases). The CDR3 contains 14 residues. In germline, CDR1 is SGHTA, CDR2 FQGNSA. Trimming removed 5 bases at V and 2 bases at J, with 12 bases between. The chain's CDR3 is CASSPRGGNTEAFF. The CDR3 DNA reads as TGTGCCAGCAGCCCACGGGGGGGCAACACTGAAGCTTTCTTT.

J is TRBJ2-2 and V is TRBV5-6; TRBD2 agrees at 7 bases. Trimming removed 0 bases from V and 1 base from J; junction bases left unmatched: 6. The CDR3 has 17 residues. The germline V gene encodes CDR1 SGHDT and CDR2 YYEEEE. CDR3: CASSLGISGLNTGELFF. DNA for the CDR3: TGTGCCAGCAGCTTGGGGATTAGCGGGTTGAACACCGGGGAGCTGTTTTTT.

The chain links TRBV7-2 to TRBJ2-7, with 7 positions matching TRBD1. The trim removed 0 bases at V and 3 bases at J, leaving 5 bases unmatched. The germline gives CDR1 SGHTA, CDR2 FQGNSA. This CDR3 comprises 15 residues. CDR3: CASSLAGQRDYEQYF. DNA of the CDR3: TGTGCCAGCAGCTTAGCGGGACAGAGGGACTACGAGCAGTACTTC.